Listed below are T cell receptor beta chains from one sample, sequenced in a study of Graves' ophthalmopathy and Graves' hyperthyroidism. One entry per CDR3 protein, called by TCRdb with MiXCR from the multiplex PCR reads. The sample records roughly 700,000 distinct CDR3 sequences, around 40% being singletons. The sample was peripheral blood. Receptor source: an adult man with Graves' ophthalmopathy. CDR3s include the opening cysteine and the closing phenylalanine or tryptophan. D genes are given only for firm matches. Not all rows give a size; the values are once, few, many and, for expanded clones, a class.

V gene,D gene,J gene,clone size,CDR3 protein,CDR3 DNA
TRBV2,NA,TRBJ2-7,NA,CASSQRQTAGYEQYF,TGTGCCAGCAGCCAACGTCAAACAGCGGGCTACGAGCAGTACTTC
TRBV12-3/TRBV12-4,TRBD1,TRBJ1-5,many,CASSPGTGIGQPQHF,TGTGCCAGCAGTCCCGGGACAGGGATTGGGCAGCCCCAGCATTTT
TRBV25-1,NA,TRBJ1-6,NA,CARLIESYNSPLHF,TGTGCTAGACTGATAGAGTCCTATAATTCACCCCTCCACTTT
TRBV5-1,TRBD1,TRBJ2-7,NA,CASSLDGQGITYEQYF,TGCGCCAGCAGCTTGGATGGACAGGGAATTACCTACGAGCAGTACTTC
TRBV7-9,NA,TRBJ1-2,NA,CASSLEDAGYGCTF,TGTGCCAGCAGCTTAGAGGACGCCGGCTATGGCTGCACCTTC
TRBV19,TRBD2,TRBJ2-2,NA,CASSMTSGAGELFF,TGTGCCAGTAGTATGACTAGCGGGGCCGGGGAGCTGTTTTTT
TRBV24-1,TRBD1,TRBJ1-5,many,CASGPTGRHQPQHF,TGTGCCAGCGGGCCGACAGGGCGTCATCAGCCCCAGCATTTT
TRBV6-5,NA,TRBJ2-7,NA,CASSYLGGLGEQYF,TGTGCCAGCAGTTACTTGGGAGGACTTGGTGAGCAGTACTTC
TRBV19,NA,TRBJ1-1,NA,CASSIGGLSTEAFF,TGTGCCAGTAGTATTGGGGGGCTGAGCACTGAAGCTTTCTTT
TRBV5-1,NA,TRBJ1-6,many,CASRPGTANSPLHF,TGCGCCAGCAGGCCCGGGACGGCGAATTCACCCCTCCACTTT
TRBV20-1,NA,TRBJ1-2,NA,CSALTEESNYGYTF,TGCAGTGCGCTAACAGAAGAATCTAACTATGGCTACACCTTC
TRBV12-3/TRBV12-4,TRBD1,TRBJ1-1,NA,CASSLWTGGANTEAFF,TGTGCCAGCAGTTTATGGACAGGGGGCGCGAACACTGAAGCTTTCTTT
TRBV29-1,TRBD1,TRBJ1-1,NA,CSALTGDSAEAFF,TGCAGCGCCTTGACAGGGGACTCAGCTGAAGCTTTCTTT
TRBV4-3,NA,TRBJ1-4,NA,CASSQDQRQSEKLFF,TGCGCCAGCAGCCAAGATCAACGGCAATCGGAAAAACTGTTTTTT
TRBV2,NA,TRBJ1-1,many,CASRRTNTEAFF,TGTGCCAGTAGACGGACTAACACTGAAGCTTTCTTT
TRBV10-2,TRBD1,TRBJ2-2,few,CASRLRQGAGTGELFF,TGCGCCAGCAGACTAAGACAGGGGGCGGGCACCGGGGAGCTGTTTTTT
TRBV12-3/TRBV12-4,NA,TRBJ1-1,NA,CASSTPSATEAFF,TGTGCCAGCAGTACTCCCAGCGCCACTGAAGCTTTCTTT
TRBV6-6,NA,TRBJ1-1,NA,CASSYSSTNTEAFF,TGTGCCAGCAGTTACTCGTCCACTAACACTGAAGCTTTCTTT
TRBV9,TRBD1,TRBJ1-5,NA,CASSPKGTGVWSGQPQHF,TGTGCCAGCAGCCCAAAGGGGACAGGGGTCTGGTCGGGTCAGCCCCAGCATTTT
TRBV19,NA,TRBJ1-3,many,CASVDTAASTIYF,TGTGCCAGCGTTGACACGGCCGCGTCGACCATATATTTT
TRBV6-2/TRBV6-3,NA,TRBJ1-1,NA,CASREPRGGLGTEAFF,TGTGCCAGCAGAGAACCGAGGGGGGGCCTGGGCACCGAAGCTTTCTTT
TRBV6-5,TRBD1,TRBJ2-2,NA,CASSYSRDRGQGTGELFF,TGTGCCAGCAGTTACTCGAGGGACAGGGGGCAAGGCACCGGGGAGCTGTTTTTT
TRBV7-2,TRBD1,TRBJ2-5,NA,CASSLIAGTGETQYF,TGTGCCAGCAGCTTAATAGCCGGGACAGGGGAGACCCAGTACTTC
TRBV10-3,NA,TRBJ2-5,NA,CAISGRETQYF,TGTGCCATCAGCGGACGGGAGACCCAGTACTTC
TRBV29-1,NA,TRBJ1-4,many,CSVGTRAQGGKLFF,TGCAGCGTTGGTACCCGGGCTCAGGGAGGAAAACTGTTTTTT
TRBV7-3,TRBD1,TRBJ1-2,NA,CASSLGGDRVRGYTF,TGTGCCAGCAGCTTAGGGGGGGACAGGGTACGTGGCTACACCTTC
TRBV10-3,TRBD2,TRBJ2-2,few,CAIKSPPGLEGTGELFF,TGTGCCATCAAATCTCCCCCGGGACTAGAGGGGACCGGGGAGCTGTTTTTT
TRBV6-6,NA,TRBJ1-2,NA,CASSYVGTPLDDGYTF,TGTGCCAGCAGTTACGTTGGGACGCCTTTAGATGATGGCTACACCTTC
TRBV2,NA,TRBJ2-5,NA,CASSWSPGPSPETQYF,TGTGCCAGCAGTTGGAGTCCGGGACCTTCCCCCGAGACCCAGTACTTC
TRBV24-1,NA,TRBJ1-5,few,CASRASGGVEGNQPQHF,TGTGCCAGCAGAGCCTCCGGGGGCGTTGAGGGCAATCAGCCCCAGCATTTT
TRBV10-3,NA,TRBJ1-2,NA,CASSRGPLYGYTF,TGTGCCAGCAGCCGTGGCCCCTTATATGGCTACACCTTC
TRBV9,TRBD1,TRBJ1-2,NA,CASSSAGQGNCGYTF,TGTGCCAGCAGCTCAGCGGGACAGGGGAACTGTGGCTACACCTTC
TRBV7-9,TRBD1,TRBJ2-2,NA,CSSSLRTGASTGELFF,TGTTCCAGCAGCTTGAGGACAGGGGCATCTACCGGGGAGCTGTTTTTT
TRBV24-1,NA,TRBJ1-2,once,CASSPRTGLSGYTF,TGTGCCAGCAGTCCCCGGACGGGACTAAGTGGCTACACCTTC
TRBV7-9,NA,TRBJ1-6,few,CASSFRDPQQSPLHF,TGTGCCAGCAGCTTCCGGGATCCCCAACAGTCACCCCTCCACTTT
TRBV2,TRBD2,TRBJ2-5,few,CASSPPGLLQETQYF,TGTGCCAGCAGCCCCCCGGGACTACTCCAAGAGACCCAGTACTTC
TRBV4-1,NA,TRBJ2-7,few,CASSQVLESSYEQYF,TGCGCCAGCAGCCAGGTTCTCGAGAGCTCCTACGAGCAGTACTTC
TRBV9,NA,TRBJ2-7,many,CASSAGMDTLDGQYF,TGTGCCAGCAGCGCGGGAATGGACACCTTAGACGGGCAGTACTTC
TRBV2,TRBD2,TRBJ2-5,NA,CASSSPGTSGGLETQYF,TGTGCCAGCAGTTCCCCCGGGACTAGCGGGGGATTGGAGACCCAGTACTTC